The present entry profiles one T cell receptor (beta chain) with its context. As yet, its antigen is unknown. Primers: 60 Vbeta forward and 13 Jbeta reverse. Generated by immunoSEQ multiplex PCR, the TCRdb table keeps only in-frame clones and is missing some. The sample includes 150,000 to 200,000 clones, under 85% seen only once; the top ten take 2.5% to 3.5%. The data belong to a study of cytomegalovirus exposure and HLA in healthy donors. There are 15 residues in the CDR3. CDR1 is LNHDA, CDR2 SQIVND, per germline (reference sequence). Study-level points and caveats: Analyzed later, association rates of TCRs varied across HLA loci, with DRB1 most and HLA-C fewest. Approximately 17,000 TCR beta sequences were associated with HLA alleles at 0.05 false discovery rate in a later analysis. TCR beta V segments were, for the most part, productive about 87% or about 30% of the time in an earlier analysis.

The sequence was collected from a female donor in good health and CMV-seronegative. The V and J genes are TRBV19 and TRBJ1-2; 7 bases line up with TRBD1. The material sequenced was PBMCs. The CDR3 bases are TGTGGCGCCAGTACCCCCGATGAGACAGGGAATGGCTACACCTTC. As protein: CGASTPDETGNGYTF.